This is a list of T cell receptor beta chains from one sample in a study of blood T cell repertoires in COVID-19. Sequenced by immunoSEQ multiplex PCR; TCRdb stores in-frame clones only, minus some. The repertoire holds more than 250,000 clones, 65% to 90% seen once, with 8% to 13% in the top ten. The sample was PBMCs or T cells enriched from blood (not recorded which). Receptors were obtained from a woman between 18 and 29 years old who had recovered from COVID-19. The CDR3 runs from the conserved cysteine through the conserved F or W. D genes are given only for firm matches. The size of a clone is reported for some rows only, either as once, few or many, or as a class for expanded clones.

>once|18|TRBD1|TRBV3-1/TRBV3-2|TRBJ1-2
TGTGCCAGCAGCCTATCTCAGGCCTCCGGGACAGGGGGTGGAGGCTACACCTTC
CASSLSQASGTGGGGYTF
>NA|15|TRBD1|TRBV5-6|TRBJ2-5
TGTGCCAGCAGCTTCGGACAGGGGTGGCAAGAGACCCAGTACTTC
CASSFGQGWQETQYF
>NA|15|NA|TRBV27|TRBJ1-1
TGTGCCAGCAGTTTATCCCAGGGGCTGAACACTGAAGCTTTCTTT
CASSLSQGLNTEAFF
>NA|11|TRBD1|TRBV20-1|TRBJ1-2
TGCAGTGCTAACAGGGGATATGGCTACACCTTC
CSANRGYGYTF
>NA|19|TRBD2|TRBV6-2/TRBV6-3|TRBJ2-1
TGTGCCAGCAGTCCGCCCGATCCGACTAGCGTACCATCCTACAATGAGCAGTTCTTC
CASSPPDPTSVPSYNEQFF
>NA|15|NA|TRBV5-1|TRBJ1-2
TGCGCCAGCAGCTTGGATCAGGGAGGGAACTATGGCTACACCTTC
CASSLDQGGNYGYTF
>once|17|TRBD2|TRBV11-2|TRBJ2-7
TGTGCCAGCAGCCCCACGGGAGGTAGCGGGAGGGCAAATGAGCAGTACTTC
CASSPTGGSGRANEQYF
>NA|15|NA|TRBV27|TRBJ1-4
TGTGCCAGCAGCGTCCTCCCGGGACTCCCGGTGAGACTGTTTTTT
CASSVLPGLPVRLFF
>NA|15|NA|TRBV27|TRBJ1-6
TGTGCCAGCAGTTTATACCCGGGACAACTACCGAGCCTCCACTTT
CASSLYPGQLPSLHF
>once|15|NA|TRBV25-1|TRBJ1-2
TGTGCCAGCAGTGATTCAGGGCCGGTAGTCTATGGCTACACCTTC
CASSDSGPVVYGYTF
>NA|14|NA|TRBV29-1|TRBJ2-3
TGCAGCGTTGCCAGCGGGGACACCGGAGATACGCAGTATTTT
CSVASGDTGDTQYF
>once|15|NA|TRBV21-1|TRBJ1-5
TGTGCCACCCCCTTAGGAACAGTCATCCCCGAACCCCAGCATTTT
CATPLGTVIPEPQHF
>NA|16|NA|TRBV28|TRBJ2-7
TGTGCCAGCAGTTTATCGGCGGCAGGGAGGATCTACGAGCAGTACTTC
CASSLSAAGRIYEQYF
>NA|14|NA|TRBV6-5|TRBJ1-2
TGTGCCAGCAGGCCCATCCAGGCTAACTATGGCTACACCTTC
CASRPIQANYGYTF
>NA|11|NA|TRBV2|TRBJ1-4
TGTGCCAGCACTACGCCTGAAAAACTGTTTTTT
CASTTPEKLFF
>NA|15|NA|TRBV19|TRBJ2-2
TGTGCCAGTAGTAGCGGCCATGCGAACACCGGGGAGCTGTTTTTT
CASSSGHANTGELFF
>NA|15|TRBD1|TRBV7-2|TRBJ2-7
TGTGCCAGCAGCGTACAGGGGGCTAGCTCCTACGAGCAGTACTTC
CASSVQGASSYEQYF
>NA|14|NA|TRBV2|TRBJ2-3
TGTGCCAGCAGTGGGACAGCAAACACAGATACGCAGTATTTT
CASSGTANTDTQYF
>NA|11|NA|TRBV20-1|TRBJ2-1
TGCAGTGCTTGGAGGTTGGATGAGCAGTTCTTC
CSAWRLDEQFF
>NA|14|NA|TRBV2|TRBJ1-4
TGTGCCAGCAGTGAAAGGGACACCTATGAAAAACTGTTTTTT
CASSERDTYEKLFF
>NA|16|TRBD1|TRBV10-3|TRBJ1-1
TGTGCCATCCGGGACAGCGACCTTATAATGAACACTGAAGCTTTCTTT
CAIRDSDLIMNTEAFF